This T cell receptor beta chain was sequenced during a study of PD-1 blockade in classical Hodgkin lymphoma. Germline V gives CDR1 SGHTA, CDR2 FQGNSA. The CDR3 spans 15 residues. Time point denoted: cycle 4 day 1 (C4D1), after 6 weeks of nivolumab. All patients relapsed after autologous stem cell transplantation, and brentuximab vedotin exposure varied. Each best response was a complete response, a partial response or progressive disease. Measured with immunoSEQ multiplex PCR; TCRdb has only the in-frame clones, and not every one. This table holds over 25,000 clones, approximately 65% found once. Of note for this clone: One end of the junction is discordant with germline, which a read error may explain.

The TCR was taken from a human donor with classical Hodgkin lymphoma. The chain combines TRBV7-2 with TRBJ2-1, with 9 bases that match TRBD2. The specimen was peripheral blood mononuclear cells (PBMCs), collected before the fourth cycle of nivolumab. CDR3 coding DNA: TGTGCCAGCAGCCGATCCGGTGGACTAGCGCCGGACGAGGTCTTC. Residues: CASSRSGGLAPDEVF.